The subject of this entry is one TCR beta chain. The target antigen is unknown. The data were taken from a study of T cell responses to AZD1222 COVID-19 vaccine. On the study more broadly: Pooling was applied to second doses at about 4 or about 12 weeks. Study-wide results and limits: Spike-specific TCR breadth and depth grew following two AZD1222 doses.

V dropped 6 bases and J dropped 1; count of bases not matched to a gene: 6. The length of the CDR3 is 14 residues. Germline lookup yields CDR1 MDHEN and CDR2 SYDVKM. Sequencing was performed with immunoSEQ multiplex PCR; in TCRdb, only in-frame clones are kept and a portion is missing. Among about 160,000 clones listed, about 89% were seen once. This sequence was found in an adult in good health. Sequences were derived from peripheral blood, sampled on day 0 of AZD1222 vaccination. The V and J genes are TRBV28 and TRBJ2-7; 7 bases map to TRBD2. The CDR3 region is CASRRSSGSYEQYF. The CDR3, as DNA: TGTGCCAGCAGACGTTCTAGCGGATCCTACGAGCAGTACTTC. Looking up the rest from reference TRBV28 and TRBJ2-7 gives the full variable domain: DVKVTQSSRYLVKRTGEKVFLECVQDMDHENMFWYRQDPGLGLRLIYFSYDVKMKEKGDIPEGYSVSREKKERFSLILESASTNQTSMYLCASRRSSGSYEQYFGPGTRLTVT.